This T cell receptor beta chain appears in the sequencing data of a study of breast tumors, draining lymph nodes, adjacent tissues. Study-level findings and limits: That most tumor T cells come from lymph nodes remained unproven.

Using its own MiXCR run on the multiplex PCR reads, TCRdb lists one record per CDR3 protein. Here the sample spans 200,000 to 300,000 distinct CDR3 sequences, about 30% being singletons. Breast cancer patients provided tissue from their axillary draining lymph nodes. There are 15 residues in the CDR3. V was pared by 6 bases and J by 5 bases, with 20 bases between. The table lists this clonotype with many counts. Its matching antigen is unknown. The source of this sequence is a female donor with breast cancer. Some clones in this sample may be carry-over from other donors' samples. This chain joins TRBV12-3 or TRBV12-4 and TRBJ2-7; D might be TRBD2 (6 bases). Sample: axillary lymph node tissue. The CDR3 protein is CASRPSLRDGDEQYF. The CDR3 nucleotides read TGTGCCAGCAGACCGAGCTTGCGGGACGGCGACGAGCAGTACTTC.